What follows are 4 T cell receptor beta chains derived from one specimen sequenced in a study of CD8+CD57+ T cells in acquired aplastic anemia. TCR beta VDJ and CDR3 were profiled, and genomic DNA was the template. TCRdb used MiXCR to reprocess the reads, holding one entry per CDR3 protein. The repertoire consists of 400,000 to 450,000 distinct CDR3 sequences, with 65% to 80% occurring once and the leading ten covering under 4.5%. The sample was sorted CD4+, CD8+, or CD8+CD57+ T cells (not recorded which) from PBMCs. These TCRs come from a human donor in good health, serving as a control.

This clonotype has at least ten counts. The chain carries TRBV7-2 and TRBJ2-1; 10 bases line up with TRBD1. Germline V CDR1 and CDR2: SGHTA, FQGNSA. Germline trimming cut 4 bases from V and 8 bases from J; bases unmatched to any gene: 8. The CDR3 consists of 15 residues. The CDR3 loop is CASSSRQGALDEQFF. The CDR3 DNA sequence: TGTGCCAGCAGCTCCAGACAGGGGGCGCTGGATGAGCAGTTCTTC.

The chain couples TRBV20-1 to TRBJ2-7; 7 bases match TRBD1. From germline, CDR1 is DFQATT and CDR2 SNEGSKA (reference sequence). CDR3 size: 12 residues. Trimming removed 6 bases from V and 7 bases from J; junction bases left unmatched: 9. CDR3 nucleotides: TGCAGTGCCAAACAGGGGTTGCGGGAGCAGTACTTC. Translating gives CSAKQGLREQYF.

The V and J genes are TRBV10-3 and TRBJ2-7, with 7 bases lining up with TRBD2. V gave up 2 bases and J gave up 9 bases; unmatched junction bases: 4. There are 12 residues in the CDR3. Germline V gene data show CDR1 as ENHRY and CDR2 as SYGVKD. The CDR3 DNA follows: TGTGCCATCAGTGAGGGGGGGGGGTGGCAGTACTTC. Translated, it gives CAISEGGGWQYF.

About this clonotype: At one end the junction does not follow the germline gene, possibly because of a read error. CDR3 nucleotide sequence: TGTGCCAGCAGTGCGCCAGGGAGGACCGGCTCCTATCATTCACCCCTCCACTTT. It yields the protein CASSAPGRTGSYHSPLHF. The rearrangement joins TRBV7-4 to TRBJ1-6; perhaps TRBD1 as D (5 bases). The germline V gene has CDR1 SGHVT and CDR2 SQSDAQ. The CDR3 runs 18 residues.